This TCR beta chain was sequenced for a study of T-cell memory formation after mild COVID-19. Study-wide background: The study found TCR clusters largely donor specific. Study-level findings and limits: Mainly in CM and EM were contracting CD4+ clones; CD8+ were in EMRA. Memory from before infection featured some responding clones, which suggests cross-reactive memory joined.

The CDR3 sequence is 15 residues long. Trimming stripped 8 bases from V and 0 bases from J, with 16 bases between. This clonotype was seen a handful of times. The antigen is undetermined. Constant-segment-primed 5'RACE gave TCR alpha and TCR beta cDNA libraries with sample barcodes and UMIs. TCRdb recomputed calls from the 5' RACE reads with MiXCR, one row per CDR3 protein. There are around 300,000 distinct CDR3 sequences in the sample; approximately 20% occur only once, and 20% to 25% lies in the top ten. V is TRBV12-3 or TRBV12-4 and J is TRBJ1-2; D is undetermined. This clonotype was obtained from a young man who had mild COVID-19 (a few samples of this study predate the infection). Cell type and time point are not known. The sequenced sample was PBMCs or a T cell subset sorted from them (not recorded which). The DNA of the CDR3 is TGTGCCAGCCTCTCCTCCGGGTTCCCTAACTATGGCTACACCTTC. It encodes CASLSSGFPNYGYTF.